A selection of T cell receptor beta chains follows, all from one sample in a study of PD-L1 blockade in urothelial cancer. Profiling relied on immunoSEQ multiplex PCR, and the TCRdb table lists in-frame clones only, not all of them. Of around 71,000 clones in the sample, about 82% were seen once. This material consisted of PBMCs, taken around atezolizumab (anti-PD-L1) treatment. The source of these receptors is a man between 35 and 55 years old with urothelial cancer. The CDR3 runs from the conserved cysteine through the conserved F or W. D genes are given only for firm matches.

>TRBD2|TRBJ2-1|TRBV5-4
CASSLGSSGRGGNEQFF
TGTGCCAGCAGCTTGGGGTCTAGCGGGAGAGGTGGGAATGAGCAGTTCTTC
>TRBD2|TRBJ2-2|TRBV4-2
CASSLVAGDSNTGELFF
TGTGCCAGCAGCCTGGTAGCGGGGGATTCGAACACCGGGGAGCTGTTTTTT
>TRBD2|TRBJ2-4|TRBV25-1
CASPGGVRAPRDF
TGTGCCAGCCCCGGGGGGGTCCGGGCCCCGCGGGACTTC
>TRBD2|TRBJ2-3|TRBV2
CAVRAGSTDTQYF
TGTGCCGTGCGAGCGGGGAGCACAGATACGCAGTATTTT
>-|TRBJ2-6|TRBV4-1
CASSQAGTGANVLTF
TGCGCCAGCAGCCAAGCAGGGACAGGGGCCAACGTCCTGACTTTC
>TRBD1|TRBJ1-5|TRBV18
CASSPDRSNQPQHF
TGTGCCAGCTCACCGGACAGGAGCAATCAGCCCCAGCATTTT
>-|TRBJ1-1|TRBV28
CASSLMGPGEAFF
TGTGCCAGCAGTTTAATGGGTCCGGGTGAAGCTTTCTTT
>TRBD1|TRBJ1-2|TRBV19
CASSVQGAGGYTF
TGTGCCAGTAGCGTACAGGGGGCAGGTGGCTACACCTTC
>-|TRBJ2-7|TRBV28
CASSFIYEQYF
TGTGCCAGCAGTTTCATCTACGAGCAGTACTTC
>TRBD2|TRBJ2-4|TRBV7-9
CASSFSAGGVAKNIQYF
TGTGCCAGCAGCTTTTCGGCGGGAGGGGTGGCCAAAAACATTCAGTACTTC